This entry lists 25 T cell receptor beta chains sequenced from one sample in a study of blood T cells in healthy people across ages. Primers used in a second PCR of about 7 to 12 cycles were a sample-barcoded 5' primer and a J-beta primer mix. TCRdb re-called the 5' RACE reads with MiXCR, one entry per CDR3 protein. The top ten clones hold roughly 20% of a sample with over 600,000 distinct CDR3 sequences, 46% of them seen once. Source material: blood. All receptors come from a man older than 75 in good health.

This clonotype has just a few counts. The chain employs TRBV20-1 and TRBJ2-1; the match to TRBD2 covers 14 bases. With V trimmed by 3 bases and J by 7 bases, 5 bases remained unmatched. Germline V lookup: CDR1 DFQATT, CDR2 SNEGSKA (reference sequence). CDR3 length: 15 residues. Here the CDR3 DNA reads TGCAGTGCTAGCGCTGGGACTAGCGGGAGTAATGAGCAGTTCTTC. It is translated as CSASAGTSGSNEQFF.

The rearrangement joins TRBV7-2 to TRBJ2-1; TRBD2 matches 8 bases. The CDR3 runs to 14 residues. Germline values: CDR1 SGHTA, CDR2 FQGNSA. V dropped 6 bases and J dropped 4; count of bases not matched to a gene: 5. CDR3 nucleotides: TGTGCCAGCAGACCAGCGGGAGAGTACAATGAGCAGTTCTTC. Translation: CASRPAGEYNEQFF.

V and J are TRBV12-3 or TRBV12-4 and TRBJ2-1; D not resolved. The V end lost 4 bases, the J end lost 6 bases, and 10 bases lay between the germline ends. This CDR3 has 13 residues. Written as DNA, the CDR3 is TGTGCCAGCAGTTCGGTAGCTGGCAATGAGCAGTTCTTC. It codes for CASSSVAGNEQFF.

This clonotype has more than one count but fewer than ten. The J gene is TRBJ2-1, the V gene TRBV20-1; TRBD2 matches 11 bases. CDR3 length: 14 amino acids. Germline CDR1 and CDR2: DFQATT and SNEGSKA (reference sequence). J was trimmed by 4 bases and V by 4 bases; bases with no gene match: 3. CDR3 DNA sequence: TGCAGTGCTAATAGCGGGAGGGAATACAATGAGCAGTTCTTC. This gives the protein CSANSGREYNEQFF.

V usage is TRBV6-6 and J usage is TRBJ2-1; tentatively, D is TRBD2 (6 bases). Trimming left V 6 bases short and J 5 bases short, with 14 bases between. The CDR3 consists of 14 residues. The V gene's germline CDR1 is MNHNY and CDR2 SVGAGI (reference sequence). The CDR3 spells CASRTGGIHNEQFF. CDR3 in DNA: TGTGCCAGCAGAACTGGCGGGATCCACAATGAGCAGTTCTTC.

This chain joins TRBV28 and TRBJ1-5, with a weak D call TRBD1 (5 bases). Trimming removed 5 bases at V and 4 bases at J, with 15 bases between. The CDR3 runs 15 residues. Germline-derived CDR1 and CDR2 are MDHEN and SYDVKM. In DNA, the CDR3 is TGTGCCAGCAGTCCGGTGGGGCGGAAGAATCAGCCCCAGCATTTT. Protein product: CASSPVGRKNQPQHF. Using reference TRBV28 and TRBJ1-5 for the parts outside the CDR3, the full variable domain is DVKVTQSSRYLVKRTGEKVFLECVQDMDHENMFWYRQDPGLGLRLIYFSYDVKMKEKGDIPEGYSVSREKKERFSLILESASTNQTSMYLCASSPVGRKNQPQHFGDGTRLSIL.

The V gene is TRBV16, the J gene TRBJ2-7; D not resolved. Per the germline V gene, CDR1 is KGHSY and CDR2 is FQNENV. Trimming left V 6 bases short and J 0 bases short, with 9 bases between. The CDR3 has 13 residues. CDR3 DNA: TGTGCCAGCAGAAGGTCAGGCTCCTACGAGCAGTACTTC. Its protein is CASRRSGSYEQYF.

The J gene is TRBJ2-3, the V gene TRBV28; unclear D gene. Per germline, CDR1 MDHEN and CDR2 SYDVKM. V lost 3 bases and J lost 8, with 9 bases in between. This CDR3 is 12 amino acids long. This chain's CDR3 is CASSLPFSTQYF. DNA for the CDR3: TGTGCCAGCAGTTTGCCATTTAGTACGCAGTATTTT.

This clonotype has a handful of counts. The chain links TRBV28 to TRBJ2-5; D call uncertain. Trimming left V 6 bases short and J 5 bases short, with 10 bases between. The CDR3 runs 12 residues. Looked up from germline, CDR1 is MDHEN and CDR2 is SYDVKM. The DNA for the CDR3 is TGTGCCAGCAGCTTCGCCGGGGAGACCCAGTACTTC. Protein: CASSFAGETQYF.

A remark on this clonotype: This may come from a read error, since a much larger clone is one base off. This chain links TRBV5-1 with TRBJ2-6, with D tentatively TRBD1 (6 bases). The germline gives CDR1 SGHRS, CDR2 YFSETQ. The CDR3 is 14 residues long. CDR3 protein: CASSDRSGANVLTF. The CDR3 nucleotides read TGTGCCAGCAGTGACAGGTCTGGGGCCAACGTCCTGACTTTC.

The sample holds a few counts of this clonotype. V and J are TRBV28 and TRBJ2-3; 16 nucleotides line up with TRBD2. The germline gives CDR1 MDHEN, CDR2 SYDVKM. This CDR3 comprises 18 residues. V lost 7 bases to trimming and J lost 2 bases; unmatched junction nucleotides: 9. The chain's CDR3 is CASNPPGLAGGPTDTQYF. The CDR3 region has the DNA TGTGCCAGCAACCCACCGGGACTAGCGGGAGGGCCCACAGATACGCAGTATTTT.

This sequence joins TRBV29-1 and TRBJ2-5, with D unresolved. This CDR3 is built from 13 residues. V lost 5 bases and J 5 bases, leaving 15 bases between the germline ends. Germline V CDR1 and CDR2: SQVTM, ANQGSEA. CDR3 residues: CSVSMGLLETQYF. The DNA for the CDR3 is TGCAGCGTTTCCATGGGGTTGCTCGAGACCCAGTACTTC.

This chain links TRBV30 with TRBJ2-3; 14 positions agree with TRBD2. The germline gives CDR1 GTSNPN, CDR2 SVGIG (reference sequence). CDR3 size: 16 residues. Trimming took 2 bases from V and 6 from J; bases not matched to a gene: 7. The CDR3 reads CAWSIGTSGRSDTQYF. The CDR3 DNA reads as TGTGCCTGGAGTATCGGGACTAGCGGGAGATCGGATACGCAGTATTTT.

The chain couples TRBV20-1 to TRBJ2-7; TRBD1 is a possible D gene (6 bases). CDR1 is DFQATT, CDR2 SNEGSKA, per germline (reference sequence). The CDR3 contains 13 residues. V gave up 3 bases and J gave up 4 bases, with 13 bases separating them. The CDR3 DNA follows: TGCAGTGCTAGGACGGGACATTTATACGAGCAGTACTTC. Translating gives CSARTGHLYEQYF.

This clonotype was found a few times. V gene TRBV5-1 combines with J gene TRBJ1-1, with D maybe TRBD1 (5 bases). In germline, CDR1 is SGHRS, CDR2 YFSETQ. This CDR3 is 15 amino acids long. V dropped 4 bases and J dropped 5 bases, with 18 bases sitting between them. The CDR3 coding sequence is TGCGCCAGCAGCCCCGGGGGGGGTGGTTTGACTGAAGCTTTCTTT. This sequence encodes CASSPGGGGLTEAFF. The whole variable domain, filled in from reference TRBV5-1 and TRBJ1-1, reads KAGVTQTPRYLIKTRGQQVTLSCSPISGHRSVSWYQQTPGQGLQFLFEYFSETQRNKGNFPGRFSGRQFSNSRSEMNVSTLELGDSALYLCASSPGGGGLTEAFFGQGTRLTVV.

CDR3 bases: TGTGCCAGCAGCGAATATGCTGAGCAGTTCTTC. It specifies CASSEYAEQFF. The chain carries TRBV7-2 and TRBJ2-1; D is unresolved. Germline CDR1 is SGHTA and CDR2 is FQGNSA. The CDR3 contains 11 residues. V lost 5 bases and J lost 9, with 8 bases in between.

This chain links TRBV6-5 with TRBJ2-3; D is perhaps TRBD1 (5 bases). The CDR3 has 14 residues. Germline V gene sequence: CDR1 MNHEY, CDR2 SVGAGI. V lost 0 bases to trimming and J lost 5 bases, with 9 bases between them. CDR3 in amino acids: CASSYSRQQDTQYF. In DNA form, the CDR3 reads TGTGCCAGCAGTTACTCAAGACAGCAAGATACGCAGTATTTT.

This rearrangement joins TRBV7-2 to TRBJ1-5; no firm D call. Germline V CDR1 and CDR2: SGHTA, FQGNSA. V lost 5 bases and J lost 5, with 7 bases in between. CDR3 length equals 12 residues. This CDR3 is CASSPKDQPQHF. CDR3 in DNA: TGTGCCAGCAGCCCCAAAGATCAGCCCCAGCATTTT.

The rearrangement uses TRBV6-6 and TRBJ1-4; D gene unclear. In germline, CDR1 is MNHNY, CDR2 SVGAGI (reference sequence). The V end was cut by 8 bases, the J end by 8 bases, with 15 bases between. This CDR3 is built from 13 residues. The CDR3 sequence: CASQASLGEKLFF. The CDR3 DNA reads TGTGCCAGCCAGGCTTCCTTGGGCGAAAAACTGTTTTTT.

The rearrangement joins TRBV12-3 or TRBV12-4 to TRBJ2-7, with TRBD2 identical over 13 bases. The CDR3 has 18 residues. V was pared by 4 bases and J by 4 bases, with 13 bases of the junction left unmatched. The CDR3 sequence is CASSSYLLGLAGTYEQYF. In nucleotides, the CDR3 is TGTGCCAGCAGTTCATATCTCCTGGGACTAGCGGGGACTTACGAGCAGTACTTC.

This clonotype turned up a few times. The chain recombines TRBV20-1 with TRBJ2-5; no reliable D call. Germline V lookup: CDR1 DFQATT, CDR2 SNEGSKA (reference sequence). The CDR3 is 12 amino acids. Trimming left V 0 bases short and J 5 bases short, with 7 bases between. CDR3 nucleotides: TGCAGTGCTAGAGAACTAAGGGAGACCCAGTACTTC. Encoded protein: CSARELRETQYF.

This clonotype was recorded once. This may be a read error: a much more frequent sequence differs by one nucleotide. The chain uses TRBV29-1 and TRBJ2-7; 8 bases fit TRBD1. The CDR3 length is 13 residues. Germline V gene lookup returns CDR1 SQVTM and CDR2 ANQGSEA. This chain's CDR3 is CSVDGQGGYERYF. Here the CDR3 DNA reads TGCAGCGTTGACGGACAGGGTGGCTACGAGCGGTACTTC.

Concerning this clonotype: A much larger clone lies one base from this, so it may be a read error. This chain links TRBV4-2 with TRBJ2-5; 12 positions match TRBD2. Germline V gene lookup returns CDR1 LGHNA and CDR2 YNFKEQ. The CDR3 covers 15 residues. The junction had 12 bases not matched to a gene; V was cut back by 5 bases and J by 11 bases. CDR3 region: CASSETSGRNNEQYF. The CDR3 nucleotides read TGTGCCAGCAGCGAAACTAGCGGGAGGAACAATGAGCAGTACTTC.

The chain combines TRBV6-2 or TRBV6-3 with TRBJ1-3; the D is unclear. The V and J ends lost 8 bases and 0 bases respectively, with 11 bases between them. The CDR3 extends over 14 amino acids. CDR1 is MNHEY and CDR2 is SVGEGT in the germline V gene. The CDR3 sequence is CASSAEYSGNTIYF. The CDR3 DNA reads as TGTGCCAGCTCGGCGGAATACTCTGGAAACACCATATATTTT.

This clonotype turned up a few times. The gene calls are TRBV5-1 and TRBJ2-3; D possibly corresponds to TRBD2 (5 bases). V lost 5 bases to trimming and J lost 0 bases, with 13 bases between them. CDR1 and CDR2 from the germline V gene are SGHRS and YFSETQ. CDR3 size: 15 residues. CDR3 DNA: TGCGCCAGCAGTACGCTAGCTTCAAGCACAGATACGCAGTATTTT. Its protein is CASSTLASSTDTQYF.